This T cell receptor (beta chain) was sequenced for a study of CD8 T cells in Susac syndrome. Per the germline V gene, CDR1 is SNHLY and CDR2 is FYNNEI. V lost 6 bases to trimming and J lost 0 bases, with 13 bases between them. The CDR3 covers 15 residues. Reverse transcription used about 0.45 to 1 ug RNA and random hexamers. TCRdb redid the calling of the immunoSEQ multiplex PCR reads with MiXCR, one entry per CDR3 protein. The top ten hold around 0.08% of the sample, which has more than 150,000 distinct CDR3 sequences, approximately 90% seen once. The study sequenced TCR beta in blood CD8+ and CD4+ T cells.

This receptor was obtained from a human donor in good health. V usage is TRBV2 and J usage is TRBJ2-3; D uncertain. The sequenced sample consisted of CD4+ T cells from PBMCs. The chain's CDR3 is CASSRTWGSTDTQYF. The CDR3 DNA reads as TGTGCCAGCAGCCGAACGTGGGGTAGCACAGATACGCAGTATTTT.